This T cell receptor beta chain derives from a study of shared clonotypes between healthy human individuals. Overall study findings and caveats: Relative to clonotypes present in all four donors, those not shared had lower generation probabilities. The study generally estimated greater richness for naive than memory subsets.

The germline V gene has CDR1 MRHNA and CDR2 SNTAGT. The CDR3 runs 13 residues. Trimming removed 6 bases from V and 6 bases from J; junction bases left unmatched: 6. Produced via immunoSEQ multiplex PCR; TCRdb's table is partial and in-frame only. Of 2 million to 2.5 million clones listed, just under 95% are singletons. This clone was seen a single time. Its antigen is as yet unknown. The receptor's source is a man younger than 35 in good health. Some clones in this sample may be carry-over from other donors' samples. The V call is TRBV6-4, the J call TRBJ2-7; 9 nucleotides line up with TRBD2. Source material: naive CD4+ T cells from PBMCs. Subset given: CD45RA+ positively selected. The CDR3 spells CASSETSGTEQYF. Written as DNA, the CDR3 is TGTGCCAGCAGCGAGACTAGCGGCACCGAGCAGTACTTC.